This passage covers 5 T cell receptor beta chains from one sample sequenced in a study of breast tumors, draining lymph nodes, adjacent tissues. In TCRdb, the multiplex PCR reads were re-called with MiXCR into one record per CDR3 protein. The sample has fewer than 200,000 distinct CDR3 sequences; around a third are singletons. Samples came from axillary lymph nodes draining the breast cancer. Input material: axillary lymph node tissue. These receptor sequences come from a female donor with breast cancer. Some clones in this sample may be carry-over from other donors' samples.

The chain uses TRBV19 and TRBJ1-6; D is possibly TRBD1 (6 bases). Germline V gives CDR1 LNHDA, CDR2 SQIVND (reference sequence). The CDR3 totals 16 residues. The V and J ends lost 3 bases and 3 bases respectively, with 12 bases between them. The CDR3 is CASSIRGRHYNSPLHF. CDR3 in DNA: TGTGCCAGTAGTATTAGGGGGAGGCACTATAATTCACCCCTCCACTTT.

The V and J genes are TRBV12-3 or TRBV12-4 and TRBJ1-2; 10 bases fit TRBD1. The CDR3 is 15 amino acids. Trimming at V came to 6 bases and at J to 6 bases, leaving 10 bases not matched to a gene. The CDR3, as DNA: TGTGCCAGCAGCCCCGGGACAGGGGAGAGGGATGGCTACACCTTC. The encoded protein is CASSPGTGERDGYTF.

The chain recombines TRBV20-1 with TRBJ2-7; TRBD2 matches 11 bases. From germline, CDR1 is DFQATT and CDR2 SNEGSKA (reference sequence). V shed 3 bases and J 4 bases; nucleotides not matched to a gene: 2. The CDR3 contains 13 residues. This chain's CDR3 is CSASTSGGYEQYF. Written as DNA, the CDR3 is TGCAGTGCTAGCACTAGCGGGGGTTACGAGCAGTACTTC.

This clonotype was recorded at least ten times. The V and J genes are TRBV2 and TRBJ2-2; 7 bases fit TRBD2. CDR3 size: 12 residues. Germline V gene sequence: CDR1 SNHLY, CDR2 FYNNEI. Trimming at V came to 5 bases and at J to 15 bases, leaving 9 bases not matched to a gene. The DNA of the CDR3 is TGTGCCAGCAGTTTGGACTCCGGGAGGTTGTTTTTT. Its protein product is CASSLDSGRLFF.

In this sample, this clonotype turned up many times. CDR3 in DNA: TGTGCCAGTAGTGACGGGTCTCATAACGCGAACACCGGGGAGCTGTTTTTT. It codes for CASSDGSHNANTGELFF. The J gene is TRBJ2-2, the V gene TRBV19; no definite D call. There are 17 residues in the CDR3. Germline V gene data show CDR1 as LNHDA and CDR2 as SQIVND (reference sequence). Trimming removed 5 bases from V and 0 bases from J, with 16 bases in between.